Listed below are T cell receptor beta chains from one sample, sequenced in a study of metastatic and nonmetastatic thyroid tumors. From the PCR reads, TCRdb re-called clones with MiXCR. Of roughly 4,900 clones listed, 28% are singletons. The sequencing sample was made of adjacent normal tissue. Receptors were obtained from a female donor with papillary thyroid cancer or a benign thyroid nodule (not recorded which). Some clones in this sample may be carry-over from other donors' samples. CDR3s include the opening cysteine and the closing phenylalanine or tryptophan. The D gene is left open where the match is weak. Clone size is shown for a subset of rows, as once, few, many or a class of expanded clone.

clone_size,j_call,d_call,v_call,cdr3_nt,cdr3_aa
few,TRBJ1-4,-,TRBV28,TGTGCCAGCAGTTCCTCTACAGTGGGTAATGAAAAACTGTTTTTT,CASSSSTVGNEKLFF
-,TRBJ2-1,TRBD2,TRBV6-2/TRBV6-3,TGTGCCAGCAGTTACCCGGGACTAGATGGCAATGAGCAGTTCTTC,CASSYPGLDGNEQFF
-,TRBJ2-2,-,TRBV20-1,TGCAGTGCTAGAGGGGGGTCCACCGGGGAGCTGTTTTTT,CSARGGSTGELFF
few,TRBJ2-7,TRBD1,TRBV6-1,TGTGCCAGCAGTGATTTTCGATACGGACAGGGGGCGGGCCACGAGCAGTACTTC,CASSDFRYGQGAGHEQYF
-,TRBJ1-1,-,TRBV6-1,TGTGCCAGCAGTTTCTTGTCGAACACTGAAGCTTTCTTT,CASSFLSNTEAFF
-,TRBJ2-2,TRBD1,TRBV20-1,TGCAGTGCTATGGGACAGCGGAACACCGGGGAGCTGTTTTTT,CSAMGQRNTGELFF
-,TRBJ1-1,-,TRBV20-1,TGCAGTGCTAGAGATTGGGGCGCAGGGTTTAACACTGAAGCTTTCTTT,CSARDWGAGFNTEAFF
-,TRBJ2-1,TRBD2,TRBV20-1,TGCAGTGCTAGAGACCCCGGGGGGACTAGCGGGAGTTGGAATGAGCAGTTCTTC,CSARDPGGTSGSWNEQFF
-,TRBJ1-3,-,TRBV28,TGTGCCAGCAGGAGGGGAGGGGAATCTGGAAACACCATATATTTT,CASRRGGESGNTIYF
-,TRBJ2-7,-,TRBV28,TGTGCCAGCAGTTCCTCGACAGGGAGGAACTACGAGCAGTACTTC,CASSSSTGRNYEQYF
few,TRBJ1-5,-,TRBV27,TGTGCCAGCAGCCAAGATTTTGGCAGGGGAGGCCAGCCCCAGCATTTT,CASSQDFGRGGQPQHF
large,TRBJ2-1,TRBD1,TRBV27,TGTGCCAGCAGTACCACGGACAGGGTCCATGAGCAGTTCTTC,CASSTTDRVHEQFF
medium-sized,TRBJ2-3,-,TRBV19,TGTGCCAGTAGTCATCACGGGAGTGGGCCCCCAGATACGCAGTATTTT,CASSHHGSGPPDTQYF
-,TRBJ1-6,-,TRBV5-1,TGCGCCAGCAGCTCTTTTGACCGAAGTTCACCCCTCCACTTT,CASSSFDRSSPLHF
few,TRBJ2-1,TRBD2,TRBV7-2,TGTGCCAGCAGTATACTAGCGGGGAACAATGAGCAGTTCTTC,CASSILAGNNEQFF
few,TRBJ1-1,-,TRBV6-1,TGTGCCAGCAGTGGGGACAAGAACACTGAAGCTTTCTTT,CASSGDKNTEAFF
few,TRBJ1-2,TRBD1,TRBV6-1,TGTGCCAGCATGAGAGGACAGGGGGCAGATGGCTACACCTTC,CASMRGQGADGYTF
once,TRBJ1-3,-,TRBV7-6,TGTGCCAGCAGCTCCGAACAGGGTCTAAGTGGAAACACCATATATTTT,CASSSEQGLSGNTIYF
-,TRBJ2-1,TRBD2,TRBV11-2,TGTGCCAGCAGCTTAGGACTAGCGGGCTACAATGAGCAGTTCTTC,CASSLGLAGYNEQFF
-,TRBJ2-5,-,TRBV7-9,TGTGCCAGCAGCTATTGGACGGTCCAAGAGACCCAGTACTTC,CASSYWTVQETQYF
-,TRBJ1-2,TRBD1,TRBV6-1,TGTGCCAGCACGGACAGGGGGCAATTGGACTATGGCTACACCTTC,CASTDRGQLDYGYTF
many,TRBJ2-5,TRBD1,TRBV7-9,TGTGCCAGCAGTCTACAGGGGATGGGAGAGACCCAGTACTTC,CASSLQGMGETQYF
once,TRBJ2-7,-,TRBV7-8,TGTGCCAGCAGCCCGGGGCCCTCCTACGAGCAGTACTTC,CASSPGPSYEQYF
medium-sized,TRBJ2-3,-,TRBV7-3,TGTGCCAGCAGCTTAACTGGGGGGGCAACAGATACGCAGTATTTT,CASSLTGGATDTQYF
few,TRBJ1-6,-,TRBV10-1,TGCGCCAGCAGTGAGTCGGATTCACCCCTCCACTTT,CASSESDSPLHF
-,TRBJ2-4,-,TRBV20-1,TGCAGTGCTAGACTGACAGAAAACATTCAGTACTTC,CSARLTENIQYF